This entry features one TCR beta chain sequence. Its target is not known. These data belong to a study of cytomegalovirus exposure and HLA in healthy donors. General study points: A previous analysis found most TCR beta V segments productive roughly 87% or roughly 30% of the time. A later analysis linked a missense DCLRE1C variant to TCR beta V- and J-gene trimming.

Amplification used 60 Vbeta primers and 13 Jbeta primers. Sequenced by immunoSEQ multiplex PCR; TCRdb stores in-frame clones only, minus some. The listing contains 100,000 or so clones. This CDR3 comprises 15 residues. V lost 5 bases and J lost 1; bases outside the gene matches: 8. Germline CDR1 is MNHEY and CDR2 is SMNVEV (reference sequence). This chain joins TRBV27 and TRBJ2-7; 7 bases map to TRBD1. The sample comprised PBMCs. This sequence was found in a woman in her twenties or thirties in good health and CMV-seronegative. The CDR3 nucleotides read TGTGCCAGCAGTAAAAACCTGGGACAGTCCTACGAGCAGTACTTC. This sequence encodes CASSKNLGQSYEQYF.